Listed here is a single T cell receptor (beta chain). Which antigen it targets is not known. Base qualities are not recorded, but no much larger clone differs from it by a single base. The source of the sample is a study of cytomegalovirus exposure and HLA in healthy donors listed by TCRdb under 2017. With respect to the entire study: An earlier analysis of approximately 550 of the donors reported approximately 300 Gb of sequence data and approximately 110 million unique TCR beta sequences from 190 million or so T cells. An early release that covered roughly 600 HLA-typed donors contained about 300 gigabases of sequencing data and tens of millions of unique TCR sequences. Among the roughly 410 genotyped donors, roughly 80% belonged to the genetic ancestry cluster associated with self-reported Caucasian donors. The study aimed to test whether cataloging public T cell receptors could reveal signatures of past pathogen exposure. The study profiled the T cell repertoires of hundreds of subjects by immunosequencing and related them to cytomegalovirus serostatus. Besides the first cohort of under 700 subjects, a separate validation cohort made up of over a hundred different subjects was used. The study combined high-throughput TCR immunosequencing, statistical association of individual TCRs with disease status, and machine learning to predict cytomegalovirus infection status. To study patterns of TCR occurrence, a later analysis re-analyzed previously published TCR beta repertoires from around 660 donors and added high-resolution HLA genotyping. In the later analysis, no new phenotypic data were used to find candidate immune exposures; instead, reliance was placed on TCR beta sequences and their occurrence across donors. An earlier analysis of more than 450 of the donors used high-throughput TCR beta sequencing to judge whether each TCR beta V gene segment behaved as functional or pseudogenic. Alongside the repertoire data, information on donor age, sex, ethnicity and CMV serostatus was compiled. Genome-wide SNP genotypes for about three fifths of the roughly 670 donors were used in a later genetic analysis, which treated that subset as a discovery cohort. All discovery cohort repertoires had been generated using a single sequencing platform. HLA typing included class I and class II loci at four-digit resolution. Typing coverage differed by locus: A, B, C, DRB1 and DQB1 were typed in about 620-630 donors, DQA1 in 500 to 550, DPA1 in approximately 610, and DPB1 in roughly 450. Five DR-DQ haplotypes were handled as single units for association and clustering because linkage in the cohort was strong. Across 300 to 400 genotyped donors of the cohort, an average of roughly 250,000 unique TCR beta nucleotide sequences per donor were sequenced, and approximately 17% of those sequences were non-productive.

The library was generated by the immunoSEQ multiplex PCR assay. The multiplex PCR relied on a mix of 60 forward primers for TCR Vbeta segments and 13 reverse primers for TCR Jbeta segments. Amplification of the CDR3 region of rearranged TCR beta genes was performed with a multiplex PCR assay on genomic DNA. The Illumina HiSeq System was used to sequence the amplified TCR beta libraries as 87-base-pair reads. Per the original workflow: A later analysis tallied roughly 78 million unique TCR beta chains across the approximately 670 repertoires, and approximately 11 million of those chains were shared by two or more donors. Raw reads were error-corrected and collapsed into unique sequences with a nearest-neighbor algorithm that merged closely related sequences to remove PCR and sequencing errors. V, D and J gene segments were assigned by aligning CDR3 sequences to IMGT reference sequences. For a sequence to be retained, at least a six-nucleotide match to both a V gene segment and a J gene segment was required. Rearrangements were classified as productive when the CDR3 lacked stop codons and remained in frame with V and J, and all other rearrangements were classified as non-productive. Following IMGT convention, CDR3 was defined as the stretch from the second conserved V-encoded cysteine to the conserved J-encoded phenylalanine. In an earlier analysis of 587 of the donors, sequences lacking an unambiguous match to a single V gene segment were excluded. In an earlier analysis of approximately 550 of the donors, V segments were called functional above 56.7% productive rearrangements and were called segregating when the between-donor standard deviation exceeded 5%. A statistical classification framework was built for diagnosing cytomegalovirus status from the catalog of TCR beta chain sequences. In a later analysis, V and J genes were assigned by comparing TCR nucleotide sequences against IMGT/GENE-DB human TR gene sequences. In a later analysis, CDR3 sequences and most-parsimonious VDJ recombination scenarios were assigned using the TCRdist pipeline. In a later analysis, each TCR beta chain was defined by its CDR3 amino acid sequence together with its V-gene family, and reads without a unique V-gene family were excluded. To address suspected cross-contamination and a sequencing artifact, a later analysis removed under 600 highly shared, low-generation-probability nucleotide sequences. In a later analysis, a clonal expansion index was calculated for each public chain from normalized within-repertoire ranks of inferred template counts. A later analysis computed generation probabilities with a VDJ recombination model fitted to out-of-frame rearrangements, and checked the results against IGoR. In a later analysis, TCR-TCR, TCR-HLA and TCR-CMV co-occurrence was scored with hypergeometric tests, and a repertoire-size bias correction was applied to TCR pairs. To estimate false discovery rates, a later analysis permuted the HLA or CMV assignments 20 times. In a later analysis, co-occurring TCRs were grouped using DBSCAN, with TCRdist sequence similarity added in when clustering inside HLA-allele-positive subsets. Repertoires with fewer than 30,000 or more than 120,000 public chains were left out of co-occurrence clustering, as were a few repertoires with anomalous nucleotide sharing. This is the immuneACCESS table as TCRdb keeps it, with only in-frame sequences that have V and J called. A part of the clones is gone; compared with another copy, unresolved V genes explain less than half, and the rest is unexplained. V, J and clone size reflect that table, while D and trimming were determined from the DNA. This sample gives roughly 150,000 clones in total; around 72% of them show up just once. Around 2.6% of the sample rests with the top ten.

The cohort comprised fewer than 750 healthy bone marrow donors. At the time of sampling, all cohort members were nominally healthy, though unrecorded immune exposures were likely present. The donor tested CMV seronegative, placing the donor among the 350 to 400 seronegative members of the cohort. Each donor provided a peripheral blood sample, and peripheral blood mononuclear cells were used for TCR beta sequencing. Genomic DNA extraction from the blood cell samples was performed with the Qiagen DNeasy Blood Extraction Kit. Trimming accounts for 5 bases at V and 6 bases at J, while the number of junction bases matched to no gene is 5. Measured from the cysteine to the phenylalanine, the CDR3 is 14 residues long. Left in the record is the CDR3 DNA by itself, 42 bases read in frame from the first base. Taken from the germline V gene, the CDR1 and CDR2 loops are SNHLY and FYNNEI. General study outcomes and caveats: A further reported finding was that TCR beta sequences accurately predicted the HLA-A and HLA-B alleles for most subjects in the first cohort. In a later analysis, most CMV-associated TCR beta chains were found to appear HLA-restricted, with HLA associations seemingly driven largely by CMV exposure. Most TCR sequences were observed very rarely across donors, whereas some public TCRs were present in many individuals. A group of highly shared sequence variants was considered likely to be a technical artifact of the sequencing pipeline. In vitro tests confirmed that a few of the cytomegalovirus-associated TCR beta chains recognize cytomegalovirus antigens. According to a later analysis, parvovirus B19, influenza, CMV and Epstein-Barr virus appeared linked to several top co-occurrence clusters. In the study, roughly 160 TCR beta chains were listed as associated with cytomegalovirus. Because counts were too low, under 20 rarely observed V segments, including chromosome 9 orphons, were left out of the earlier analysis of approximately 580 of the donors. A later analysis found that TCR association rates varied across HLA loci, with DRB1 alleles showing the most associated TCRs and HLA-C alleles the fewest. Immune exposure information for the cohort was limited to CMV serostatus. The cohort was sequenced for TCR beta chains only, and without alpha or paired-chain data the features that could be detected were limited. According to a later genetic analysis, donors in an Asian-associated ancestry cluster had fewer N-insertions in productive TCRs than the approximately 610-donor mean. At a false discovery rate of 0.05, a later analysis linked some 17,000 TCR beta sequences to specific HLA alleles. Presence/absence analyses assumed roughly uniform sequencing depth across donors, an assumption that may not hold. Compared with equally common non-associated chains, HLA-associated TCR beta chains in a later analysis were more clonally expanded and had lower generation probabilities. V-gene and J-gene trimming of TCR beta chains was associated with a missense DCLRE1C variant in a later genetic analysis, and the association was replicated in an independent cohort. According to the authors, the approach could potentially be generalized to other disease states and immunological phenotypes. The 87-base-pair reads could not distinguish some IMGT-functional V segments, including TRBV6-2 and TRBV6-3, so those segments were excluded. Correlated functional status among segregating V segments might reflect linkage disequilibrium, but an unknown experimental factor could not be ruled out. In both the original and validation cohorts, the classifier was reported to diagnose cytomegalovirus status with high specificity and sensitivity. When HLA alleles, especially DR and DQ, strongly co-occurred, TCR associations were difficult to assign to individual alleles. Because some donors lacked HLA typing at each locus, the association tests relied only on the typed subset. An earlier analysis of around 500 of the donors showed that most TCR beta V segments appeared in productive rearrangements either about 90% or about 30% of the time, which broadly matched IMGT annotations.

This chain joins TRBV2 to TRBJ1-5; TRBD1 lines up with 9 middle nucleotides. The clonotype originates from a female donor in good health and CMV-seronegative. The sequencing sample was made of PBMCs. The nucleotide sequence reads TGTGCCAGCAGTCAAACAGGGGGCCGTCAGCCCCAGCATTTT. This encodes CASSQTGGRQPQHF.